These 16 T cell receptor beta chains originate from one sample sequenced in a study of cytomegalovirus exposure and HLA in healthy donors. Both 60 Vbeta primers and 13 Jbeta primers went into the PCR. The assay was immunoSEQ multiplex PCR, and TCRdb's table has in-frame clones only and misses some. The sample has about 210,000 clones, approximately 83% seen once. Source material: PBMCs. The receptors here all came from a woman aged 45-60 years in good health and CMV-seropositive.

This chain uses TRBV2 with TRBJ1-4, with 8 bases identical to TRBD1. The CDR3 contains 22 residues. Trimming took 1 base from V and 0 from J; bases not matched to a gene: 19. Germline V lookup: CDR1 SNHLY, CDR2 FYNNEI. The CDR3 region has the DNA TGTGCCAGCAGTGAAGGGGACCTGACAGGGGTAGGGGATTATGCAACTAATGAAAAACTGTTTTTT. The encoded protein is CASSEGDLTGVGDYATNEKLFF.

The chain couples TRBV5-6 to TRBJ1-2; D is uncertain. This CDR3 comprises 14 residues. The germline V gene has CDR1 SGHDT and CDR2 YYEEEE. The V end was cut by 0 bases, the J end by 3 bases, with 9 bases between. CDR3 bases: TGTGCCAGCAGCTTGGCGTCAGACTACTATGGCTACACCTTC. Its translation is CASSLASDYYGYTF.

This clone appeared a single time. The chain links TRBV6-1 to TRBJ2-7; the D is unclear. Deletions cut 8 bases from V and 0 bases from J, with 8 bases between. The CDR3 covers 12 residues. Germline CDR1 and CDR2: MNHNS and SASEGT. The CDR3 loop is CASEVSSYEQYF. The CDR3 DNA reads as TGTGCCAGCGAGGTAAGCTCCTACGAGCAGTACTTC.

The chain combines TRBV5-5 with TRBJ1-2; 7 positions agree with TRBD1. The CDR3 loop spans 13 amino acids. The germline V gene encodes CDR1 SGHKS and CDR2 YYEKEE (reference sequence). V shed 5 bases and J 8 bases; nucleotides not matched to a gene: 9. As DNA, the CDR3 is TGTGCCAGCAGGCGCGACAGGGCGCGGGGCTACACCTTC. Translating gives CASRRDRARGYTF.

The CDR3 reads CASSLTGTGNTEAFF. In nucleotides, the CDR3 is TGTGCCAGCAGCCTAACCGGGACAGGAAACACTGAAGCTTTCTTT. This sequence joins TRBV7-2 and TRBJ1-1; 8 positions agree with TRBD1. The CDR3 runs 15 residues. Germline CDR1 is SGHTA and CDR2 is FQGNSA. The trim removed 5 bases at V and 2 bases at J, leaving 7 bases unmatched.

The chain combines TRBV19 with TRBJ1-2; TRBD1 might be the D (5 bases). Germline loops: CDR1 LNHDA, CDR2 SQIVND (reference sequence). Trimming took off 3 bases at V and 9 bases at J, with 14 bases between the two ends. The CDR3 loop spans 13 amino acids. As DNA, the CDR3 is TGTGCCAGTAGTATGGGGGGATTCCTAAGCTACACCTTC. It translates to CASSMGGFLSYTF.

In its sample, this clone was seen once. V usage is TRBV6-5 and J usage is TRBJ1-6; tentative D call: TRBD1 (5 bases). The CDR3 loop spans 13 amino acids. CDR1 and CDR2 from the germline V gene are MNHEY and SVGAGI. The V gene lost 6 bases and the J gene lost 10 bases, with 13 bases spanning the gap. The CDR3 sequence: CASRRGDFSPLHF. As DNA, the CDR3 is TGTGCCAGCAGGCGAGGGGACTTCTCACCCCTCCACTTT.

With respect to this clone: The sample carries other DNA sequences with the same CDR3. V is TRBV5-4 and J is TRBJ1-1; no clear D. CDR1 and CDR2 from the germline V gene are SGHNT and YYREEE (reference sequence). Trimming took 3 bases from V and 1 from J, leaving 10 bases between them. The CDR3 spans 14 residues. The CDR3 reads CASSSRRGNTEAFF. CDR3 nucleotides: TGTGCCAGCAGCTCCAGACGGGGGAACACTGAAGCTTTCTTT.

The chain uses TRBV29-1 and TRBJ1-1, with D perhaps TRBD1 (6 bases). CDR3 length: 13 residues. The V and J ends lost 5 bases and 0 bases respectively, with 10 bases between them. In germline, CDR1 is SQVTM, CDR2 ANQGSEA. This chain's CDR3 is CSVHTGMNTEAFF. In DNA form, the CDR3 reads TGCAGCGTTCACACAGGGATGAACACTGAAGCTTTCTTT.

The rearrangement joins TRBV5-5 to TRBJ2-6; perhaps TRBD1 as D (5 bases). The germline V gene has CDR1 SGHKS and CDR2 YYEKEE (reference sequence). The CDR3 contains 16 residues. V was shortened by 2 bases and J by 4 bases, with 13 bases between the two germline ends. The CDR3: CASSFLQGRGANVLTF. The DNA for the CDR3 is TGTGCCAGCAGCTTTCTCCAGGGCAGGGGGGCCAACGTCCTGACTTTC.

V is TRBV11-2 and J is TRBJ1-1, with D perhaps TRBD1 (5 bases). CDR3 length: 16 amino acids. V dropped 3 bases and J dropped 1 base, with 15 bases sitting between them. Germline lookup yields CDR1 SGHAT and CDR2 FQNNGV. CDR3 nucleotide sequence: TGTGCCAGCAGCTTGTACGGGGCGGGGGGGAACACTGAAGCTTTCTTT. It translates to CASSLYGAGGNTEAFF.

The chain is built from TRBV5-4 and TRBJ1-1; 9 positions agree with TRBD1. This CDR3 is built from 16 residues. V trimming: 4 bases; J trimming: 2 bases; junction bases outside the gene matches: 9. Germline values: CDR1 SGHNT, CDR2 YYREEE (reference sequence). CDR3 sequence (DNA): TGTGCCAGCAGCCCCGGGACAGGGATGCAAAACACTGAAGCTTTCTTT. Amino acids: CASSPGTGMQNTEAFF. The variable domain in full, with the rest retrieved from reference TRBV5-4 and TRBJ1-1, is ETGVTQSPTHLIKTRGQQVTLRCSSQSGHNTVSWYQQALGQGPQFIFQYYREEENGRGNFPPRFSGLQFPNYSSELNVNALELDDSALYLCASSPGTGMQNTEAFFGQGTRLTVV.

V usage is TRBV19 and J usage is TRBJ2-7; TRBD1 aligns across 8 bases. Germline CDR1 reads LNHDA; CDR2 reads SQIVND (reference sequence). This CDR3 has 17 amino acids. Trimming at V came to 3 bases and at J to 3 bases, leaving 13 bases not matched to a gene. DNA of the CDR3: TGTGCCAGTAGTATGACCCTCTCCGGGACAGGAGTCTACGAGCAGTACTTC. This sequence encodes CASSMTLSGTGVYEQYF. Using reference TRBV19 and TRBJ2-7 for the parts outside the CDR3, the full variable domain is DGGITQSPKYLFRKEGQNVTLSCEQNLNHDAMYWYRQDPGQGLRLIYYSQIVNDFQKGDIAEGYSVSREKKESFPLTVTSAQKNPTAFYLCASSMTLSGTGVYEQYFGPGTRLTVT.

The chain is built from TRBV28 and TRBJ1-4, with TRBD1 matching 7 bases. The germline V gene encodes CDR1 MDHEN and CDR2 SYDVKM. The CDR3 has 15 residues. Losses at the gene ends were 6 bases for V and 4 bases for J; bases not matched to a gene: 8. CDR3 protein: CASSPGGTDNEKLFF. CDR3 DNA: TGTGCCAGCAGCCCTGGGGGGACAGATAATGAAAAACTGTTTTTT.

With respect to this clone: Sequence at one end of the junction differs from germline and may be a read error. The same CDR3 arises from other DNA sequences in this sample as well. The V and J genes are TRBV2 and TRBJ1-6, with 7 nucleotides matching TRBD1. This CDR3 region has 14 residues. The V gene's germline CDR1 is SNHLY and CDR2 FYNNEI. CDR3: CASRGDSRNSPLHF. The CDR3 nucleotides read TGTGCCAGCAGGGGGGACAGTAGGAATTCCCCCCTCCACTTT.

The chain employs TRBV6-4 and TRBJ2-7, with unresolved D. Germline CDR1 reads MRHNA; CDR2 reads SNTAGT. Trimming left V 2 bases short and J 6 bases short, with 11 bases between. CDR3 length: 13 amino acids. The CDR3 DNA sequence: TGTGCCAGCAGTGACGAGCCCCGTGGCGAGCAGTACTTC. The encoded protein is CASSDEPRGEQYF.